This TCR beta chain was documented in a study of blood T cell repertoires in COVID-19. Study context: Donors in the United States, Italy and Spain gave samples during acute or convalescent COVID-19.

The junction had 9 bases not matched to a gene; V was cut back by 3 bases and J by 4 bases. CDR1 is LGHNA, CDR2 YNFKEQ, per germline. The CDR3 has 16 amino acids. This clone came up a few times. Per the study methods: It was from reference gene primer amplification that nucleated cell counts were estimated. Method: immunoSEQ multiplex PCR; TCRdb's copy keeps in-frame clones and lacks some. V, J and clone size reflect that table, while D and trimming were determined from the DNA. The data contain tens of thousands of clones, 65% to 90% of them seen just once; the ten biggest clones take up 9.5% to 13%.

The specimen sequenced was peripheral blood. The V call is TRBV4-2, the J call TRBJ2-3, with 8 bases matching TRBD2. The source of this sequence is a human donor in a cohort sampled during active COVID-19. The CDR3 DNA reads TGTGCCAGCAGCCACGACGGGACTAGTCGGGCAGATACGCAGTATTTT. The encoded protein is CASSHDGTSRADTQYF.